The clone carrying this TCR beta chain was seen repeatedly, ten times or more. Its specificity is unknown. This entry comes from a study of T-cell reconstitution after alpha-beta-depleted transplantation in children. A TCRbeta library incorporating unique molecular identifiers was prepared. TCRdb re-called the PCR reads with MiXCR, one entry per CDR3 protein. The sample holds approximately 500,000 distinct CDR3 sequences; 10% are singletons and the top ten take 2% to 2.5%. General observations from the study: The authors attributed T-cell counts and diversity one year after transplant mostly to newly produced T cells. Expanded graft clones numbering several hundred reportedly gave rise to alpha-beta T cells about two months after transplant. There were some patients whose high TCRbeta diversity at day 60 came from surviving recipient T cells and thymic progenitors.

CDR1 is DFQATT, CDR2 SNEGSKA, per germline (reference sequence). The CDR3 covers 16 residues. J gave up 0 bases and V 0 bases, and 5 bases lay outside the gene matches. The chain recombines TRBV20-1 with TRBJ2-1; 7 nucleotides agree with TRBD2. The starting material was PBMCs, obtained before TCRalphabeta/CD19-depleted stem cell transplant. The receptor's source is a child aged 2-9 years with inherited bone marrow failure, due to receive a stem cell transplant. The CDR3 region is CSARDVAGASYNEQFF. The CDR3 coding sequence is TGCAGTGCTAGAGATGTGGCGGGAGCCTCCTACAATGAGCAGTTCTTC.